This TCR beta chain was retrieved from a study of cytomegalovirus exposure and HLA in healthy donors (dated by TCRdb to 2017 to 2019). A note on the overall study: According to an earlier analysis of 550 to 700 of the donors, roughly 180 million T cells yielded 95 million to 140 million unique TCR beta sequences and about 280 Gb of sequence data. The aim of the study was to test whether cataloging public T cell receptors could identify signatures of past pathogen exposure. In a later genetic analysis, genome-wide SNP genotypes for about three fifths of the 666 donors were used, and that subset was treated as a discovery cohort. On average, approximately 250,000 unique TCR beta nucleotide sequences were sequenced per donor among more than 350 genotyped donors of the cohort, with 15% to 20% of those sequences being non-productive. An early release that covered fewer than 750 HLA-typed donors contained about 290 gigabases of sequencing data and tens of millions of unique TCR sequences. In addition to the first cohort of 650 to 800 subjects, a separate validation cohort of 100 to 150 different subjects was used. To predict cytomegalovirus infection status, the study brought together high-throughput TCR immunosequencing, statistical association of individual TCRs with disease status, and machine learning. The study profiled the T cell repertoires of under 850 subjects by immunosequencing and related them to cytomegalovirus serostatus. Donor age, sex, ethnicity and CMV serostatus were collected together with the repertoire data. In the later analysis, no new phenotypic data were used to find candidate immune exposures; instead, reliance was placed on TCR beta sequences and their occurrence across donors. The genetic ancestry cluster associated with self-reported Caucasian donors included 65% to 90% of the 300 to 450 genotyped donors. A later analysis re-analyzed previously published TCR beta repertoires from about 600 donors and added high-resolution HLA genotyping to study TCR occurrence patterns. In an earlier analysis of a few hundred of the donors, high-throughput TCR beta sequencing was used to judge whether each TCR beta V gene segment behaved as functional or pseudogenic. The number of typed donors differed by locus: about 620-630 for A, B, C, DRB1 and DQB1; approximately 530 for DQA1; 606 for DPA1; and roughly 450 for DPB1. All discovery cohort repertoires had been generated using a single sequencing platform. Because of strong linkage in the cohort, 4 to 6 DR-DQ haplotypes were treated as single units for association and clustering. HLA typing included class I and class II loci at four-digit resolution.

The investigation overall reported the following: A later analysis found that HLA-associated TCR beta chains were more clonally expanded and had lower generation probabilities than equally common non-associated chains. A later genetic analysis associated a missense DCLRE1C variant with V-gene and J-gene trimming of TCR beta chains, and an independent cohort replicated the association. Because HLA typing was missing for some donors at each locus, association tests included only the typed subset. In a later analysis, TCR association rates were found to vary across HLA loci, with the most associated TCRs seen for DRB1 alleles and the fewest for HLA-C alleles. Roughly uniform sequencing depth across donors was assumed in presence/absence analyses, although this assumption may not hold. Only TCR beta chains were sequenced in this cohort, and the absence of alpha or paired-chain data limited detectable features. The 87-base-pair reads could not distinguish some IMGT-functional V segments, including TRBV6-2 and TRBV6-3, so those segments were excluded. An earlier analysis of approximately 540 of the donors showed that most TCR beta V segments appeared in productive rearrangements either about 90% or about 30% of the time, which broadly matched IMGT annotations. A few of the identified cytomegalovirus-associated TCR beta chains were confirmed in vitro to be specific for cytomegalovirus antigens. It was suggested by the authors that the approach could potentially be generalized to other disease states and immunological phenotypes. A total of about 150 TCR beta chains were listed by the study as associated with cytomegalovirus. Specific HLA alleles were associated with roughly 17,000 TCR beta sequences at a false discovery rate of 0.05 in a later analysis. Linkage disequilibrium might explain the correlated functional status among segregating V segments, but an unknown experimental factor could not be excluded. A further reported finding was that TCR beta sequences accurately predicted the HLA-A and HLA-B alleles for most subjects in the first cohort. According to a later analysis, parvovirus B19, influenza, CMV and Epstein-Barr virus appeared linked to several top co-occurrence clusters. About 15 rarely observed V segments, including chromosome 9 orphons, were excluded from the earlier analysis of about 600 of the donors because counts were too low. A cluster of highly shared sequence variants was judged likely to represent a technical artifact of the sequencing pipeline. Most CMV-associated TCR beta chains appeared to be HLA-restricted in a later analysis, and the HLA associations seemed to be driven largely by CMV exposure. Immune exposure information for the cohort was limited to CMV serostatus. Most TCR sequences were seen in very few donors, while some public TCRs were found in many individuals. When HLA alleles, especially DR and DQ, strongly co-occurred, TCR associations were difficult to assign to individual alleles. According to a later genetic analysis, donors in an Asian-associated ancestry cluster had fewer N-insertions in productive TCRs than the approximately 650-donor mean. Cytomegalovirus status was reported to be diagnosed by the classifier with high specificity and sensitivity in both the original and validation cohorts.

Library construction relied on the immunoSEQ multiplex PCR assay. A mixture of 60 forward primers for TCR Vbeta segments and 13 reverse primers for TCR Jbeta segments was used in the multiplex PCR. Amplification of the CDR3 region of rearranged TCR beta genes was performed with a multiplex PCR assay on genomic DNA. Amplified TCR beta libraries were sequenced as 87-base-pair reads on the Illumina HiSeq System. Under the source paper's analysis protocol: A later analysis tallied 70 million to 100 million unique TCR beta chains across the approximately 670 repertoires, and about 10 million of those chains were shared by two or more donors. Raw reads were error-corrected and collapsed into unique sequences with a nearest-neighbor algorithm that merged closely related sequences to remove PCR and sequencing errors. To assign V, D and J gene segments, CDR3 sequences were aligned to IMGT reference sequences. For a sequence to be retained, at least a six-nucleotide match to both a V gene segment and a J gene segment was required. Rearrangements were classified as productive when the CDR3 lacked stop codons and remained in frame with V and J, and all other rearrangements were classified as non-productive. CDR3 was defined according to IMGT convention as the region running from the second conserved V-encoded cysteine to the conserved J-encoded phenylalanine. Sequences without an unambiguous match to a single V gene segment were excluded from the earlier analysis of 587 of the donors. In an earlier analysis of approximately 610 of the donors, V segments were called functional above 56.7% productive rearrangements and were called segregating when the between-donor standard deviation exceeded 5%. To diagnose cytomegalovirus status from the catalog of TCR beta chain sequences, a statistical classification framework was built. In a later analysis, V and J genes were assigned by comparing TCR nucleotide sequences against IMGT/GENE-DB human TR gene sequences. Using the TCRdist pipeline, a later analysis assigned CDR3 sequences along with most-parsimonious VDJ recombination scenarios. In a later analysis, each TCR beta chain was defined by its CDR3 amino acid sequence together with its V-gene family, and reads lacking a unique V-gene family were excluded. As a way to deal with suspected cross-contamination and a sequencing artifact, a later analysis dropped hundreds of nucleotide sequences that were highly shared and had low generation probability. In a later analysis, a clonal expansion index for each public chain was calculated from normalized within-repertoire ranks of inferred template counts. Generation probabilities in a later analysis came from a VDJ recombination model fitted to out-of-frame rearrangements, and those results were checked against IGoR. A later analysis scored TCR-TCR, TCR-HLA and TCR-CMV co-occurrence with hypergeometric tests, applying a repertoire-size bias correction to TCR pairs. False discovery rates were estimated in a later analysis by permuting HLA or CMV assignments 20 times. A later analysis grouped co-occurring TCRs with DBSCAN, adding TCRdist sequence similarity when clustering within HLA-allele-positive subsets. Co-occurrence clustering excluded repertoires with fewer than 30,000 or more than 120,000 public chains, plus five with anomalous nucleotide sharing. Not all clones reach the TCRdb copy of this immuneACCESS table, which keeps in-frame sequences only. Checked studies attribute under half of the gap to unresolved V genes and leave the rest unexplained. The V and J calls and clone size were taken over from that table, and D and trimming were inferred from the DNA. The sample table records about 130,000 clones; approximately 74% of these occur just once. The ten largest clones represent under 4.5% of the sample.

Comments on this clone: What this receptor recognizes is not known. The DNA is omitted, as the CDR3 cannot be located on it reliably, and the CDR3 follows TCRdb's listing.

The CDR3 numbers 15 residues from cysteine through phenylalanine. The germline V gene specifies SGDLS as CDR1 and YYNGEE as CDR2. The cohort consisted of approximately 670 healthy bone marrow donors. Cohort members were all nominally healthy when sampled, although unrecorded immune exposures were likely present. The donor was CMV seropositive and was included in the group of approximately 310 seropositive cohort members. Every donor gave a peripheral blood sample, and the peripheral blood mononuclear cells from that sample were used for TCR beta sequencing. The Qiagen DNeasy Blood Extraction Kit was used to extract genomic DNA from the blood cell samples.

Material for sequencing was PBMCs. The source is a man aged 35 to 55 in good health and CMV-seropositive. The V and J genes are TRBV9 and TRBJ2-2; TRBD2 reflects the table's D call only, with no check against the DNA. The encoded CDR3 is CASSETRFGAGELFF.